These 22 T cell receptor beta chains were sequenced from one sample in a study of CD4 T cell repertoires in COVID-19. The protocol was immunoSEQ multiplex PCR, while the TCRdb copy is restricted to in-frame clones and leaves out a portion. The sample includes fewer than 25,000 clones, 93% of them seen just once. No culture step preceded sequencing of the ex vivo isolated memory T cells. This material consisted of circulating follicular helper CD4+ T cells (cTfh) from blood, taken before the COVID-19 pandemic. All receptors derive from a human donor who had COVID-19.

The chain is built from TRBV4-1 and TRBJ1-4; D perhaps matches TRBD1 (5 bases). V was trimmed by 0 bases and J by 8 bases, leaving 19 bases between them. The CDR3 runs 17 residues. CDR1 is MGHRA and CDR2 is YSYEKL in the germline V gene. Here the CDR3 reads CASSQDRGRRGTEKLFF. Here the CDR3 DNA reads TGCGCCAGCAGCCAAGATAGAGGAAGAAGGGGCACGGAAAAACTGTTTTTT.

The chain couples TRBV11-1 to TRBJ2-1; 14 positions match TRBD2. With V trimmed by 5 bases and J by 7 bases, 4 bases remained unmatched. Germline CDR1 is SGHAT and CDR2 is FQDESV (reference sequence). The CDR3 is 15 amino acids. The CDR3 bases are TGTGCCAGCAGCCCGGGACTAGCGGGAGTAAATGAGCAGTTCTTC. Its translation: CASSPGLAGVNEQFF.

J is TRBJ1-5 and V is TRBV5-6; perhaps TRBD1 as D (5 bases). Per germline, CDR1 SGHDT and CDR2 YYEEEE. The CDR3 is 16 amino acids. V was cut by 0 bases and J by 1 base, with 11 bases left in between. This chain's CDR3 is CASSLGGGVSNQPQHF. The CDR3 DNA is TGTGCCAGCAGCTTGGGGGGGGGTGTCAGCAATCAGCCCCAGCATTTT.

This chain connects TRBV7-2 to TRBJ2-6; 9 bases map to TRBD2. The CDR3 has 19 residues. CDR1 is SGHTA, CDR2 FQGNSA, per germline. The junction had 14 bases not matched to a gene; V was cut back by 7 bases and J by 1 base. CDR3 sequence reads: CASTSRRLAGLSGANVLTF. For the CDR3, the DNA is TGTGCCAGCACCTCCCGAAGGCTAGCGGGACTTTCTGGGGCCAACGTCCTGACTTTC.

The chain employs TRBV6-5 and TRBJ1-2; perhaps TRBD1 as D (6 bases). V lost 6 bases and J lost 4, with 18 bases in between. CDR3 length equals 15 residues. Germline V gives CDR1 MNHEY, CDR2 SVGAGI. CDR3 nucleotide sequence: TGTGCCAGCAGCAAACTCGACAGGCCCATCTATGGCTACACCTTC. Protein product: CASSKLDRPIYGYTF.

The chain's CDR3 is CASSLDGGTRANNEQFF. The CDR3 DNA follows: TGCGCCAGCAGCTTGGATGGGGGGACCAGGGCGAACAATGAGCAGTTCTTC. The chain is built from TRBV5-1 and TRBJ2-1; the D gene is possibly TRBD2 (6 bases). Trimming stripped 0 bases from V and 5 bases from J, with 18 bases between. The CDR3 runs 17 residues. Per germline, CDR1 SGHRS and CDR2 YFSETQ.

V and J are TRBV14 and TRBJ2-1; D remains ambiguous. Looked up from germline, CDR1 is SGHDN and CDR2 is FVKESK. Trimming took off 1 base at V and 9 bases at J, with 7 bases between the two ends. This CDR3 spans 12 amino acids. Here the CDR3 DNA reads TGTGCCAGCAGCCAAGGAGGTGTTGAGCAGTTCTTC. Residues: CASSQGGVEQFF.

Concerning this clone itself: One end of the junction varies from germline; a read error may be responsible. Other DNA sequences in this specimen translate into the identical CDR3. The chain uses TRBV10-1 and TRBJ2-4; TRBD2 matches 11 bases. There are 12 residues in the CDR3. The germline V gene has CDR1 WNHNN and CDR2 SYGVQD (reference sequence). CDR3 sequence (DNA): TGCGCCAGCAGTCCGGGACTAGCGGAACAGTACTTT. Translating it yields CASSPGLAEQYF.

The chain combines TRBV5-4 with TRBJ2-5, with a tentative D call TRBD1 (5 bases). The J call may be mistaken, given a closer DNA end match to TRBJ2-7. Germline V lookup: CDR1 SGHNT, CDR2 YYREEE (reference sequence). This CDR3 comprises 16 residues. The CDR3 region has the DNA TGTGCCAGCAGCCCCGCGGACACGAGGAGTACCTACGAGCAGTACTTC. Its protein is CASSPADTRSTYEQYF.

The rearrangement uses TRBV6-1 and TRBJ1-6, with no clear D. V was pared by 6 bases and J by 6 bases, with 12 bases between. CDR1 and CDR2 from the germline V gene are MNHNS and SASEGT. The CDR3 covers 14 residues. DNA of the CDR3: TGTGCCAGCAGGCTGCAGGCCACTAATTCACCCCTCCACTTT. As protein: CASRLQATNSPLHF.

J is TRBJ2-2 and V is TRBV5-8, with TRBD1 matching 9 bases. Per germline, CDR1 SGHTS and CDR2 YDEGEE. This CDR3 is built from 15 residues. J was trimmed by 5 bases and V by 3 bases; bases with no gene match: 5. The chain's CDR3 is CASSSGTGRTGELFF. The CDR3 coding sequence is TGTGCCAGCAGCTCCGGGACAGGGAGAACCGGGGAGCTGTTTTTT.

This clone was seen only a few times. The chain joins TRBV6-1 to TRBJ2-7; perhaps TRBD1 as D (7 bases). Germline V gene data show CDR1 as MNHNS and CDR2 as SASEGT. V lost 7 bases, J lost 0 bases, and 16 bases lay in between. This CDR3 contains 15 residues. CDR3 protein: CASTREQGLSYEQYF. CDR3 bases: TGTGCCAGCACGCGGGAACAGGGGCTCTCCTACGAGCAGTACTTC.

This chain links TRBV9 with TRBJ2-6; 10 bases are shared with TRBD2. The CDR3 extends over 20 amino acids. Unmatched junction bases numbered 12, after V lost 3 bases and J lost 0 bases. CDR1 and CDR2 from the germline V gene are SGDLS and YYNGEE. The CDR3: CASSARGPLAGDSGANVLTF. The CDR3 DNA reads as TGTGCCAGCAGCGCCCGGGGACCGCTAGCGGGGGACTCTGGGGCCAACGTCCTGACTTTC.

The V and J genes are TRBV11-2 and TRBJ2-1; TRBD2 matches at 9 bases. Germline CDR1 and CDR2: SGHAT and FQNNGV. The ends lost 5 bases at V and 7 bases at J; junction bases unmatched: 9. The CDR3 contains 15 residues. In DNA, the CDR3 is TGTGCCAGCAGCGTACCCGGACTAGCGAGGAATGAGCAGTTCTTC. Amino acids: CASSVPGLARNEQFF.

This clone was counted once. The rearrangement links TRBV5-6 to TRBJ2-5, with TRBD1 matching over 8 bases. The CDR3 is 15 amino acids. The V gene end was trimmed by 1 base and the J gene end by 5 bases; junction bases not matched to a gene: 7. The germline CDR1 and CDR2 sequences are SGHDT and YYEEEE. The CDR3 reads CASSLPFTGGETQYF. The CDR3 coding sequence is TGTGCCAGCAGCTTGCCTTTTACAGGGGGGGAGACCCAGTACTTC.

V and J are TRBV4-1 and TRBJ2-5; TRBD2 is a possible D gene (7 bases). The CDR3 contains 17 residues. Trimming took 3 bases from V and 5 from J, leaving 22 bases between them. From germline, CDR1 is MGHRA and CDR2 YSYEKL. The CDR3: CASSQQREGHGVETQYF. The CDR3 region has the DNA TGCGCCAGCAGCCAGCAGAGGGAGGGACACGGAGTGGAGACCCAGTACTTC.

The V gene is TRBV6-5, the J gene TRBJ2-1, with TRBD2 identical over 8 bases. Germline V gene data show CDR1 as MNHEY and CDR2 as SVGAGI. V shed 5 bases and J 13 bases; nucleotides not matched to a gene: 7. The CDR3 sequence is 12 residues long. CDR3 in DNA: TGTGCCAGCAGTAATCCCGGGACTAGTCAGTTCTTC. Its protein product is CASSNPGTSQFF.

The J gene is TRBJ1-3, the V gene TRBV6-1; 11 nucleotides match TRBD1. Germline V gene sequence: CDR1 MNHNS, CDR2 SASEGT. V lost 0 bases and J lost 8; bases outside the gene matches: 3. The CDR3 runs to 15 residues. The CDR3 is CASSEAGTGGDTIYF. CDR3 nucleotide sequence: TGTGCCAGCAGTGAAGCCGGGACAGGGGGAGACACCATATATTTT.

This chain connects TRBV9 to TRBJ2-5; tentative D call: TRBD1 (5 bases). V gave up 3 bases and J gave up 5 bases, with 17 bases separating them. CDR3 size: 15 residues. From germline, CDR1 is SGDLS and CDR2 YYNGEE. For the CDR3, the DNA is TGTGCCAGCAGCGAGACAGTCAGCCGTGACGAGACCCAGTACTTC. It translates to CASSETVSRDETQYF.

The J gene is TRBJ1-2, the V gene TRBV10-3; 9 bases align to TRBD1. The CDR3 has 15 residues. Losses at the gene ends were 4 bases for V and 5 bases for J; bases not matched to a gene: 8. In germline, CDR1 is ENHRY, CDR2 SYGVKD. The CDR3 region has the DNA TGTGCCATCAGTGCCCGGCTCGGACAGGGGTATGGCTACACCTTC. It yields the protein CAISARLGQGYGYTF.

The rearrangement uses TRBV2 and TRBJ1-4, with a tentative D call TRBD1 (6 bases). Trimming removed 6 bases from V and 5 bases from J, with 13 bases in between. The CDR3 contains 14 residues. Germline CDR1 is SNHLY and CDR2 is FYNNEI. This chain's CDR3 is CASRAGALNEKLFF. CDR3 DNA: TGTGCCAGCAGAGCAGGGGCCTTAAATGAAAAACTGTTTTTT. Full variable domain (rest looked up from reference TRBV2 and TRBJ1-4): EPEVTQTPSHQVTQMGQEVILRCVPISNHLYFYWYRQILGQKVEFLVSFYNNEISEKSEIFDDQFSVERPDGSNFTLKIRSTKLEDSAMYFCASRAGALNEKLFFGSGTQLSVL.

The chain joins TRBV30 to TRBJ1-2; weak D call: TRBD1 (5 bases). Germline lookup yields CDR1 GTSNPN and CDR2 SVGIG (reference sequence). CDR3 length equals 15 residues. V gave up 0 bases and J gave up 4 bases, with 15 bases separating them. In DNA, the CDR3 is TGTGCCTGGAGTGTACCCACCCAGGGTTCCTATGGCTACACCTTC. Translating it yields CAWSVPTQGSYGYTF.